The following is a TCR beta chain sequence with its context. CD8+ and CD4+ blood T cells underwent TCR beta sequencing. The controls, all healthy donors, were matched for age and sex. TEMRA cells were enriched by FACS, while CD8+ and CD4+ T cells were obtained through a negative isolation that was performed magnetically. This CDR3 is built from 14 residues. V lost 5 bases and J 4 bases, leaving 14 bases between the germline ends. The germline CDR1 and CDR2 sequences are SEHNR and FQNEAQ (reference sequence). These data are taken from a study of CD8 T cells in Susac syndrome. An input of 0.5 to 1 ug of RNA was subjected to reverse transcription using random hexamers. An immunoSEQ multiplex PCR generated amplified TCR beta CDR3 products spanning 54 Vbeta and 13 Jbeta. TCRdb itself ran the immunoSEQ multiplex PCR reads through MiXCR, one entry per CDR3 protein. The sample has 150,000 to 200,000 distinct CDR3 sequences; just under 95% are singletons.

The V call is TRBV7-9, the J call TRBJ2-5; maybe TRBD1 (6 bases). The sequenced sample consisted of CD4+ T cells from PBMCs. This clonotype was sampled from a human donor in good health. The CDR3 DNA reads TGTGCCAGCAGCCCAGGACAGAACAGAGAGACCCAGTACTTC. Translating gives CASSPGQNRETQYF. The full variable domain, with the rest looked up from reference TRBV7-9 and TRBJ2-5, is DTGVSQNPRHKITKRGQNVTFRCDPISEHNRLYWYRQTLGQGPEFLTYFQNEAQLEKSRLLSDRFSAERPKGSFSTLEIQRTEQGDSAMYLCASSPGQNRETQYFGPGTRLLVL.